This T cell receptor beta chain was found in a study of graft-versus-host responses after intestinal transplantation. Overall study context: Multivisceral, liver-intestinal, or isolated intestinal grafts went to recipients.

Measured with immunoSEQ multiplex PCR; TCRdb has only the in-frame clones, and not every one. In the table there are about 100,000 clones, about 88% of which are singletons. Whole-study results and caveats: Recipient marrow harbored GvH clones, some of which surfaced first in ileum or blood.

Per germline, CDR1 MDHEN and CDR2 SYDVKM. CDR3 size: 13 residues. The ends were cut back, 6 bases at V and 9 bases at J, with 12 bases in the middle. About this clone itself: No antigen is known for it.

Sequencing used unstimulated CD4+ T cells sorted from spleen or lymph node cells, obtained before transplant. The V and J genes are TRBV28 and TRBJ1-6; tentative D call: TRBD1 (5 bases). The receptor was isolated from a human donor who was the organ donor for an intestinal transplant. CDR3 nucleotide sequence: TGTGCCAGCAGAGGGGACGGTGGTTCACCCCTCCACTTT. Residues: CASRGDGGSPLHF. The whole variable domain, filled in from reference TRBV28 and TRBJ1-6, reads DVKVTQSSRYLVKRTGEKVFLECVQDMDHENMFWYRQDPGLGLRLIYFSYDVKMKEKGDIPEGYSVSREKKERFSLILESASTNQTSMYLCASRGDGGSPLHFGNGTRLTVT.